The rows below give T cell receptor beta chains drawn from one sample of a study of cytomegalovirus exposure and HLA in healthy donors. Generated by immunoSEQ multiplex PCR, the TCRdb table keeps only in-frame clones and is missing some. The sample has tens of thousands of clones, and its top ten clones hold 3.5%. Sequenced material: PBMCs. The receptors originated from a man aged 40-55 years in good health and CMV-seronegative. Each CDR3 is given with its conserved first and last residue. Fields, in order: J gene, V gene, clone size, D gene, CDR3 DNA, CDR3 protein. A D gene is named only where the DNA matches it firmly. Where a row states a size, it is once, few, many or the class of an expanded clone; other rows omit it.

J: TRBJ1-5; V: TRBV28; size: NA; D: NA; DNA: TGTGCCAGCAGTTCGGGGATCGGCAATCAGCCCCAGCATTTT; CDR3: CASSSGIGNQPQHF
J: TRBJ1-2; V: TRBV6-6; size: NA; D: NA; DNA: TGTGCCAGCAGTTCCTTACAGTTTACACGACGTGGCTACACCTTC; CDR3: CASSSLQFTRRGYTF
J: TRBJ1-5; V: TRBV27; size: NA; D: TRBD1; DNA: TGTGCCAGCAGTTTATCGATGACAGGGGCCGGCCTGCATTTT; CDR3: CASSLSMTGAGLHF
J: TRBJ2-2; V: TRBV4-1; size: NA; D: NA; DNA: TGCGCCAGCAGCCCTTCGAACACCGGGGAGCTGTTTTTT; CDR3: CASSPSNTGELFF
J: TRBJ2-1; V: TRBV30; size: NA; D: NA; DNA: TGTGCCTGGAGTGAATCGGGGTGGGTCAATGAGCAGTTCTTC; CDR3: CAWSESGWVNEQFF
J: TRBJ2-3; V: TRBV7-9; size: NA; D: NA; DNA: TGTGCCAGCAGCTTAGAGGGCAGGGGAATAGATACGCAGTATTTT; CDR3: CASSLEGRGIDTQYF
J: TRBJ2-1; V: TRBV2; size: NA; D: NA; DNA: TGTGCCAGCAGTGAACGGCGGGGACTGGGCCTCAATGAGCAGTTCTTC; CDR3: CASSERRGLGLNEQFF
J: TRBJ1-3; V: TRBV6-1; size: NA; D: NA; DNA: TGTGCCAGCAGCTTGAGGAGTGGGTGGGGAAACACCATATATTTT; CDR3: CASSLRSGWGNTIYF
J: TRBJ2-1; V: TRBV10-3; size: medium-sized; D: TRBD1; DNA: TGTGCCATCGGCCGGACAGGGCTGGATGAGCAGTTCTTC; CDR3: CAIGRTGLDEQFF
J: TRBJ1-5; V: TRBV2; size: NA; D: NA; DNA: TGTGCCAGCAGTGAAGCGAACCCCAGGCAGCCCCAGCATTTT; CDR3: CASSEANPRQPQHF
J: TRBJ1-4; V: TRBV28; size: NA; D: NA; DNA: TGTGCCAGCAGTGTTGAGTCGATACCCGAAAAACTGTTTTTT; CDR3: CASSVESIPEKLFF
J: TRBJ1-3; V: TRBV10-3; size: NA; D: NA; DNA: TGTGCCATCAGTGAGGGGAAAAGGGGGAAAAACACCATATATTTT; CDR3: CAISEGKRGKNTIYF
J: TRBJ2-7; V: TRBV5-1; size: NA; D: TRBD1; DNA: TGCGCCAGCAGACCCGGGACAGAGACCGAGCAGTACTTC; CDR3: CASRPGTETEQYF
J: TRBJ1-5; V: TRBV7-9; size: NA; D: TRBD1; DNA: TGTGCCAGCAGCTTAGATCGGACAGGCTCAAATCAGCCCCAGCATTTT; CDR3: CASSLDRTGSNQPQHF
J: TRBJ2-7; V: TRBV19; size: NA; D: TRBD1; DNA: TGTGCCACTATAGGACAGGGCTACGAGCAGTACTTC; CDR3: CATIGQGYEQYF
J: TRBJ1-1; V: TRBV10-3; size: NA; D: NA; DNA: TGTGCCATCAGTGGGGAGGGGATTAGAGCTTTCTTT; CDR3: CAISGEGIRAFF
J: TRBJ2-5; V: TRBV5-1; size: NA; D: NA; DNA: TGCGCCAGCAGCTTGGCCGTAGAGGTCGAAGCGACCCAGTACTTC; CDR3: CASSLAVEVEATQYF
J: TRBJ2-3; V: TRBV9; size: NA; D: TRBD1; DNA: TGTGCCAGCAGCGTGAGCAGGGGGAGCACAGATACGCAGTATTTT; CDR3: CASSVSRGSTDTQYF
J: TRBJ2-7; V: TRBV7-9; size: NA; D: TRBD1; DNA: TGTGCCAGCAGCTATTGGACAGGGAGTAACGAGCAGTACTTC; CDR3: CASSYWTGSNEQYF
J: TRBJ2-1; V: TRBV4-3; size: NA; D: NA; DNA: TGCGCCAGCAGCCAAGTGTCGCAGGATCACAATGAGCAGTTCTTC; CDR3: CASSQVSQDHNEQFF
J: TRBJ2-7; V: TRBV7-6; size: NA; D: NA; DNA: TGTGCCAGCAGTATGGGCCACTTAGGAACTTACGAGCAGTACTTC; CDR3: CASSMGHLGTYEQYF
J: TRBJ1-2; V: TRBV29-1; size: NA; D: NA; DNA: TGCAGCGTTCCTTCCGAGAGCGGTGGCTACACCTTC; CDR3: CSVPSESGGYTF
J: TRBJ2-7; V: TRBV11-3; size: NA; D: NA; DNA: TGTGCCAGCAGCGATAGCTCCTACGAGCAGTACTTC; CDR3: CASSDSSYEQYF
J: TRBJ2-1; V: TRBV29-1; size: NA; D: NA; DNA: TGCAGCGTTGTGATGACGGGGTCAAAAAACGAGCAGTTCTTC; CDR3: CSVVMTGSKNEQFF
J: TRBJ2-3; V: TRBV6-5; size: NA; D: TRBD1; DNA: TGTGCCAGCAGTTCTCAGGGACAGAGCACAGATACGCAGTATTTT; CDR3: CASSSQGQSTDTQYF
J: TRBJ1-2; V: TRBV27; size: NA; D: TRBD1; DNA: TGTGCCAGCAGTTTAAGGGACAGGGAGGGCTACACCTTC; CDR3: CASSLRDREGYTF
J: TRBJ2-4; V: TRBV5-1; size: NA; D: TRBD1; DNA: TGCGCCAGCAGCTGGTTGGACAGGGGCGAAAACATTCAGTACTTC; CDR3: CASSWLDRGENIQYF
J: TRBJ2-3; V: TRBV6-6; size: NA; D: TRBD1; DNA: TGTGCCAGCAGTTACGGGACAGGGGATACGCAGTATTTT; CDR3: CASSYGTGDTQYF
J: TRBJ1-5; V: TRBV7-2; size: NA; D: TRBD1; DNA: TGTGCCAGCAGCCCGACAGGGTTCAATCAGCCCCAGCATTTT; CDR3: CASSPTGFNQPQHF
J: TRBJ1-2; V: TRBV5-5; size: NA; D: TRBD1; DNA: TGTGCCAGCAGCGCGCCCCCCGGACAGGGCAGGTACTATGGCTACACCTTC; CDR3: CASSAPPGQGRYYGYTF
J: TRBJ1-1; V: TRBV28; size: NA; D: NA; DNA: TGTGCCAGCAGTTTATTGGAGGTGAGCACTGAAGCTTTCTTT; CDR3: CASSLLEVSTEAFF
J: TRBJ2-7; V: TRBV7-2; size: NA; D: TRBD1; DNA: TGTGCCAGCAGCCTACAGGGGCCTCGTGTGCAGTACTTC; CDR3: CASSLQGPRVQYF
J: TRBJ1-1; V: TRBV11-2; size: NA; D: TRBD1; DNA: TGTGCCAGCAGCATCGGACAGGCGGGGACCGTTGAAGCTTTCTTT; CDR3: CASSIGQAGTVEAFF
J: TRBJ1-5; V: TRBV28; size: NA; D: TRBD1; DNA: TGTGCCAGCAGTTTTAACAGGGGAAGGCCCCAGCATTTT; CDR3: CASSFNRGRPQHF
J: TRBJ2-1; V: TRBV7-9; size: NA; D: NA; DNA: TGTGCCAGCAGCTTAGTCGCCGGTGCCGATGAGCAGTTCTTC; CDR3: CASSLVAGADEQFF
J: TRBJ1-1; V: TRBV28; size: NA; D: TRBD1; DNA: TGTGCCAGCAGCCCCGGACAGGGGGCGGGCACTGAAGCTTTCTTT; CDR3: CASSPGQGAGTEAFF
J: TRBJ1-1; V: TRBV11-3; size: NA; D: NA; DNA: TGTGCCAGCAGCTTAGTACAGGATCCGAACACTGAAGCTTTCTTT; CDR3: CASSLVQDPNTEAFF
J: TRBJ2-7; V: TRBV27; size: NA; D: TRBD2; DNA: TGTGCCACCTTCACTAGCGGTTTTCCCTACGAGCAGTACTTC; CDR3: CATFTSGFPYEQYF